Shown below are 13 T cell receptor beta chains from a single sample sequenced in a study of blood T cells in healthy people across ages. The second PCR ran about 6 to 11 cycles with a sample-barcoded 5' primer and J-beta primers. TCRdb called the 5' RACE reads again in MiXCR, with one record for every CDR3 protein. The table has around 850,000 distinct CDR3 sequences, 35% to 40% seen once; the top ten hold 10% to 15%. The sequencing sample was made of blood. The receptors originated from a man aged 18-30 years in good health.

This clonotype was found once. Given a much more abundant clone one base away, this may be a read error. V and J are TRBV12-3 or TRBV12-4 and TRBJ1-4, with D unresolved. CDR3 length equals 13 residues. CDR3 in DNA: TGTGCCAGCTCGCTCGCGGGAAATGAAGAACTGTTTTTT. Protein product: CASSLAGNEELFF.

This clonotype was found a few times. This chain uses TRBV7-2 with TRBJ2-3; 12 nucleotides align to TRBD2. CDR1 and CDR2 (germline): SGHTA, FQGNSA. Trimming at V came to 1 base and at J to 0 bases, leaving 2 bases not matched to a gene. CDR3 size: 17 residues. The CDR3 nucleotides are TGTGCCAGCAGCTTAGGACTAGCGGGGGAGAGCACAGATACGCAGTATTTT. This translates into CASSLGLAGESTDTQYF.

CDR3 region: CASRSNRDGGNTIYF. The CDR3 nucleotides read TGTGCCAGCAGGAGCAACCGGGACGGTGGAAACACCATATATTTT. The rearrangement links TRBV27 to TRBJ1-3; a possible D gene is TRBD1 (5 bases). The CDR3 runs to 15 residues. Per germline, CDR1 MNHEY and CDR2 SMNVEV (reference sequence). Trimming took off 6 bases at V and 3 bases at J, with 15 bases between the two ends.

The chain recombines TRBV7-9 with TRBJ2-4; 8 bases agree with TRBD2. V lost 6 bases and J lost 8; bases outside the gene matches: 6. Germline V gene data show CDR1 as SEHNR and CDR2 as FQNEAQ (reference sequence). The CDR3 contains 13 residues. CDR3 in DNA: TGTGCCAGCAGACGAGCGGGAGAGGACATTCAGTACTTC. Amino acids: CASRRAGEDIQYF.

This clonotype showed up many times. This chain joins TRBV12-3 or TRBV12-4 and TRBJ2-3, with a weak D call TRBD2 (6 bases). Deletions cut 5 bases from V and 3 bases from J, with 9 bases between. This CDR3 comprises 13 residues. The CDR3 bases are TGTGCCAGCAGTGCGGCGGGGACAGATACGCAGTATTTT. As protein: CASSAAGTDTQYF.

This chain uses TRBV5-1 with TRBJ2-1; the D is unclear. Trimming took off 4 bases at V and 0 bases at J, with 11 bases between the two ends. This CDR3 has 15 residues. Germline CDR1 reads SGHRS; CDR2 reads YFSETQ. The CDR3 DNA is TGCGCCAGCAGCGGGGAAAAAAGCTCCTACAATGAGCAGTTCTTC. Translated: CASSGEKSSYNEQFF. Using reference TRBV5-1 and TRBJ2-1 for the parts outside the CDR3, the full variable domain is KAGVTQTPRYLIKTRGQQVTLSCSPISGHRSVSWYQQTPGQGLQFLFEYFSETQRNKGNFPGRFSGRQFSNSRSEMNVSTLELGDSALYLCASSGEKSSYNEQFFGPGTRLTVL.

This clonotype showed up just once. The rearrangement joins TRBV4-1 to TRBJ1-1; D remains ambiguous. CDR3 length equals 15 residues. Trimming took 0 bases from V and 6 from J, leaving 14 bases between them. The V gene's germline CDR1 is MGHRA and CDR2 YSYEKL. The CDR3: CASSQDPVGFAEAFF. CDR3 bases: TGCGCCAGCAGCCAAGATCCGGTGGGGTTCGCTGAAGCTTTCTTT.

J is TRBJ2-2 and V is TRBV2, with 9 bases matching TRBD1. The V and J ends lost 7 bases and 1 base, in that order; junction bases with no gene match: 4. Germline lookup yields CDR1 SNHLY and CDR2 FYNNEI. The CDR3 contains 15 residues. CDR3 sequence (DNA): TGTGCCAGCAAACCGGGACAGGGGAACACCGGGGAGCTGTTTTTT. Its protein product is CASKPGQGNTGELFF.

The chain links TRBV6-6 to TRBJ2-7, with a possible D match to TRBD2 (7 bases). Trimming removed 0 bases from V and 2 bases from J, with 14 bases in between. Germline V gene lookup returns CDR1 MNHNY and CDR2 SVGAGI (reference sequence). The CDR3 consists of 16 residues. This CDR3 reads CASSYSKGGGTYEQYF. DNA of the CDR3: TGTGCCAGCAGTTACTCGAAGGGGGGAGGGACCTACGAGCAGTACTTC.

The V call is TRBV6-1, the J call TRBJ1-5, with D hard to call. Per the germline V gene, CDR1 is MNHNS and CDR2 is SASEGT. The CDR3 extends over 16 amino acids. Between the trimmed V and J ends, which lost 1 base and 2 bases, there was a span of 12 bases. The CDR3 bases are TGTGCCAGCAGTGAAGTGATGGGAATGGGCAATCAGCCCCAGCATTTT. It specifies CASSEVMGMGNQPQHF.

This chain uses TRBV6-2 or TRBV6-3 with TRBJ2-7, with 7 bases aligning to TRBD1. CDR1 and CDR2 from the germline V gene are MNHEY and SVGEGT. V shed 7 bases and J 1 base; nucleotides not matched to a gene: 4. The CDR3 is made up of 13 amino acids. This CDR3 is CASIGTASYEQYF. For the CDR3, the DNA is TGTGCCAGCATAGGGACAGCATCCTACGAGCAGTACTTC.

Points on this clonotype: At one boundary the junction diverges from the germline segment, which might be a read error. This rearrangement joins TRBV5-1 to TRBJ1-2; the D is unclear. Germline V gene data show CDR1 as SGHRS and CDR2 as YFSETQ. The CDR3 loop spans 14 amino acids. The CDR3 here is CASSLGRTLYGCTF. The CDR3 region has the DNA TGCGCCAGCAGCTTGGGACGGACCCTCTATGGCTGCACCTTC.

The chain has TRBV20-1 and TRBJ1-1; tentatively, D is TRBD1 (6 bases). Germline V gives CDR1 DFQATT, CDR2 SNEGSKA (reference sequence). The V end was cut by 1 base, the J end by 0 bases, with 18 bases between. The CDR3 covers 17 residues. The CDR3, as DNA: TGCAGTGCTAGAGTGGCCGGGGGCGCGGGCCTGAACACTGAAGCTTTCTTT. This translates into CSARVAGGAGLNTEAFF.